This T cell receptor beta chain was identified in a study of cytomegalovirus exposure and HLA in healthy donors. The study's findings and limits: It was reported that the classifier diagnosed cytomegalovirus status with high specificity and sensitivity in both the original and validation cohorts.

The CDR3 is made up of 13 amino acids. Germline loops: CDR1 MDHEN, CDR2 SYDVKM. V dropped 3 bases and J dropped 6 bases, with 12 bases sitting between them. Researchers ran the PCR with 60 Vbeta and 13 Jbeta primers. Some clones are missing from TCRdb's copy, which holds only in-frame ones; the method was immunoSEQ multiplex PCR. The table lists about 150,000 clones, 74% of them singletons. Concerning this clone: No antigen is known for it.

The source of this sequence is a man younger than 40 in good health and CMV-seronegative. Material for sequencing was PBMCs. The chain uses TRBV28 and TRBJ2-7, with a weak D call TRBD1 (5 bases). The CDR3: CASSLGQGSEQYF. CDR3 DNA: TGTGCCAGCAGTTTGGGGCAGGGCAGCGAGCAGTACTTC.